Presented here are 10 T cell receptor beta chains from one specimen sequenced in a study of T cell responses to AZD1222 COVID-19 vaccine (dated by TCRdb to 2020 to 2022). The library was obtained by the immunoSEQ multiplex PCR assay. TCRdb's version of the immuneACCESS table is confined to in-frame rearrangements and falls short of the full clone set. An unresolved V gene accounts for under half of the shortfall where checked; the remainder is of unknown origin. Here the sample has fewer than 200,000 clones; approximately 88% occur a single time. Jointly, the top ten make up approximately 4.3% of the sample. The sample's time point label, in plain terms: about 28 days (+/-7) after the second vaccine dose. This specimen consisted of peripheral blood, obtained 28 days after the second AZD1222 dose. These receptors were taken from an adult who received the AZD1222 COVID-19 vaccine.

As DNA, the CDR3 is TGTGCCAGCTCGGCTGGGGGCCCCGGTGGCTACACCTTC. As protein: CASSAGGPGGYTF. The rearrangement joins TRBV18 to TRBJ1-2; D perhaps matches TRBD1 (6 bases). This CDR3 comprises 13 residues. The V end was cut by 6 bases, the J end by 7 bases, with 15 bases between. CDR1 KGHSH and CDR2 LQKENI come from the germline V gene.

The rearrangement joins TRBV7-9 to TRBJ2-7; tentatively, D is TRBD1 (6 bases). CDR1 SEHNR and CDR2 FQNEAQ come from the germline V gene (reference sequence). V lost 5 bases to trimming and J lost 1 base, with 15 bases between them. There are 15 residues in the CDR3. CDR3: CASSHRDTASYEQYF. CDR3 DNA sequence: TGTGCCAGCAGCCATAGGGACACCGCTTCCTACGAGCAGTACTTC.

V is TRBV3-1 (or the pseudogene TRBV3-2) and J is TRBJ2-7; D remains ambiguous. Trimming took 10 bases from V and 4 from J, leaving 11 bases between them. This CDR3 contains 11 residues. The V gene's germline CDR1 is LGHDT and CDR2 YNNKEL (reference sequence). The CDR3 loop reads CATSLGYEQYF. The CDR3 DNA reads as TGTGCCACTTCGTTAGGGTACGAGCAGTACTTC.

The chain links TRBV27 to TRBJ1-2; D gene uncertain. The CDR3 has 15 amino acids. Trimming took 3 bases from V and 8 from J, leaving 19 bases between them. Germline assignment: CDR1 MNHEY and CDR2 SMNVEV (reference sequence). The CDR3 protein is CASSFSPWEVEGYTF. CDR3 nucleotide sequence: TGTGCCAGCAGTTTTTCTCCCTGGGAGGTAGAGGGCTACACCTTC.

This clone has just a few counts. The chain carries TRBV2 and TRBJ1-5; D perhaps matches TRBD1 (6 bases). The CDR3 consists of 15 residues. The V gene lost 3 bases and the J gene lost 9 bases, with 18 bases spanning the gap. Germline loops: CDR1 SNHLY, CDR2 FYNNEI. The CDR3 DNA sequence: TGTGCCAGCAGTGAGGGGACGCGGGGGGCCTGGCCCCAGCATTTT. Protein sequence: CASSEGTRGAWPQHF. The full variable domain, with the rest looked up from reference TRBV2 and TRBJ1-5, is EPEVTQTPSHQVTQMGQEVILRCVPISNHLYFYWYRQILGQKVEFLVSFYNNEISEKSEIFDDQFSVERPDGSNFTLKIRSTKLEDSAMYFCASSEGTRGAWPQHFGDGTRLSIL.

A note on this clone: A junction boundary mismatches the germline segment, possibly from a read error. The genes are TRBV7-2 and TRBJ1-1, with D possibly being TRBD1 (5 bases). The CDR3 loop spans 20 amino acids. CDR1 and CDR2 (germline): SGHTA, FQGNSA. CDR3 protein: CASSLAHMGRTYLMNTEAFF. DNA of the CDR3: TGTGCCAGCAGCCTAGCGCATATGGGGCGCACCTATTTAATGAACACTGAAGCTTTCTTT. Using reference TRBV7-2 and TRBJ1-1 for the parts outside the CDR3, the full variable domain is GAGVSQSPSNKVTEKGKDVELRCDPISGHTALYWYRQSLGQGLEFLIYFQGNSAPDKSGLPSDRFSAERTGGSVSTLTIQRTQQEDSAVYLCASSLAHMGRTYLMNTEAFFGQGTRLTVV.

This chain links TRBV18 with TRBJ1-6; a possible D gene is TRBD1 (6 bases). The CDR3 has 14 amino acids. CDR1 and CDR2 from the germline V gene are KGHSH and LQKENI. The V gene lost 5 bases and the J gene lost 10 bases, with 15 bases spanning the gap. The DNA for the CDR3 is TGTGCCAGCTCAGGCACAGGGACTCCCTCACCCCTCCACTTT. It specifies CASSGTGTPSPLHF.

This chain joins TRBV19 and TRBJ1-5; 9 bases line up with TRBD1. CDR1 LNHDA and CDR2 SQIVND come from the germline V gene (reference sequence). The CDR3 runs 16 residues. Trimming removed 7 bases from V and 1 base from J; junction bases left unmatched: 8. The CDR3: CASILTGGRSNQPQHF. CDR3 coding DNA: TGTGCCAGTATCCTAACAGGGGGCCGGAGCAATCAGCCCCAGCATTTT.

This clone is a singleton in its sample. V and J are TRBV5-1 and TRBJ2-2; D is possibly TRBD1 or TRBD2 (5 bases each). The length of the CDR3 is 15 residues. Trimming cost V 4 bases and J 8 bases, with 18 bases left between them. Germline assignment: CDR1 SGHRS and CDR2 YFSETQ. DNA for the CDR3: TGCGCCAGCAGCCCACGAGGGACGGAGAAAGGGGAGCTGTTTTTT. Its protein is CASSPRGTEKGELFF. Full variable domain (outside the CDR3, taken from reference TRBV5-1 and TRBJ2-2): KAGVTQTPRYLIKTRGQQVTLSCSPISGHRSVSWYQQTPGQGLQFLFEYFSETQRNKGNFPGRFSGRQFSNSRSEMNVSTLELGDSALYLCASSPRGTEKGELFFGEGSRLTVL.

The rearrangement uses TRBV6-2 or TRBV6-3 and TRBJ1-5; D is unresolved. Germline CDR1 reads MNHEY; CDR2 reads SVGEGT. Trimming removed 0 bases at V and 7 bases at J, with 22 bases between. This CDR3 region has 18 residues. CDR3 region: CASSYSIGEMNPWQPQHF. The DNA for the CDR3 is TGTGCCAGCAGTTACTCAATTGGGGAAATGAATCCATGGCAGCCCCAGCATTTT.